These 18 T cell receptor beta chains originate from one sample sequenced in a study of identical twins. One entry per CDR3 protein results from TCRdb running MiXCR on the 5' RACE reads. The sample carries 1.5 million to 2 million distinct CDR3 sequences, under 35% recorded once. Sequencing was performed on cord blood. The receptors were sampled from a newborn girl in good health.

The rearrangement links TRBV4-2 to TRBJ2-1; a possible D gene is TRBD1 (6 bases). This CDR3 is built from 15 residues. The germline CDR1 and CDR2 sequences are LGHNA and YNFKEQ. V was cut by 4 bases and J by 4 bases, with 14 bases left in between. Here the CDR3 DNA reads TGTGCCAGCAGCCCTGGACAGAGGGGTTACAATGAGCAGTTCTTC. Protein sequence: CASSPGQRGYNEQFF.

The V call is TRBV6-1, the J call TRBJ1-1, with D unclear. Trimming stripped 4 bases from V and 11 bases from J, with 14 bases between. The germline gives CDR1 MNHNS, CDR2 SASEGT. The CDR3 loop spans 12 amino acids. The DNA for the CDR3 is TGTGCCAGCAGTGTCGGCGGCCTTTGGGCTTTCTTT. It translates to CASSVGGLWAFF.

This clonotype was found a few times. The V gene is TRBV5-1, the J gene TRBJ1-1, with 7 bases lining up with TRBD1. After removal of 4 bases from V and 5 bases from J, the junction contained 14 bases not matched to a gene. The germline gives CDR1 SGHRS, CDR2 YFSETQ. This CDR3 comprises 16 residues. This chain's CDR3 is CASSPYPRGGRTEAFF. For the CDR3, the DNA is TGCGCCAGCAGCCCGTACCCCCGAGGGGGCCGGACTGAAGCTTTCTTT. Supplemented by reference TRBV5-1 and TRBJ1-1, the full variable domain reads KAGVTQTPRYLIKTRGQQVTLSCSPISGHRSVSWYQQTPGQGLQFLFEYFSETQRNKGNFPGRFSGRQFSNSRSEMNVSTLELGDSALYLCASSPYPRGGRTEAFFGQGTRLTVV.

This clonotype turned up a few times. J is TRBJ2-3 and V is TRBV10-3, with no clear D. CDR1 is ENHRY and CDR2 is SYGVKD in the germline V gene. V was clipped by 6 bases and J by 2 bases, with 9 bases between them. This CDR3 contains 13 residues. The CDR3 protein is CAISRLNTDTQYF. CDR3 nucleotides: TGTGCCATCAGCCGACTTAACACAGATACGCAGTATTTT.

This chain links TRBV4-2 with TRBJ2-7, with 8 bases matching TRBD2. This CDR3 is 16 amino acids long. Germline assignment: CDR1 LGHNA and CDR2 YNFKEQ. V lost 0 bases to trimming and J lost 3 bases; unmatched junction nucleotides: 7. The chain's CDR3 is CASSQDGIAGNYEQYF. The CDR3 nucleotides read TGTGCCAGCAGCCAAGATGGGATAGCGGGGAACTACGAGCAGTACTTC.

V and J are TRBV28 and TRBJ1-3, with 7 bases identical to TRBD1. This CDR3 spans 20 amino acids. Per germline, CDR1 MDHEN and CDR2 SYDVKM. The J segment lost 0 bases and the V segment lost 6 bases, leaving 20 bases of the junction unmatched. The CDR3 DNA is TGTGCCAGCAGAGTTTATGGCGGGAGGGGGCCGATATACTCTGGAAACACCATATATTTT. It specifies CASRVYGGRGPIYSGNTIYF.

The chain is built from TRBV20-1 and TRBJ1-5; the D is unclear. The CDR3 has 13 amino acids. Deletions cut 5 bases from V and 6 bases from J, with 14 bases between. CDR1 DFQATT and CDR2 SNEGSKA come from the germline V gene (reference sequence). The CDR3 loop reads CSAPLRPGQPQHF. The CDR3 DNA reads as TGCAGTGCTCCGTTACGGCCAGGTCAGCCCCAGCATTTT.

This clonotype was observed a few times. J is TRBJ2-2 and V is TRBV6-2 or TRBV6-3; tentatively, D is TRBD1 or TRBD2 (5 bases each). Trimming removed 7 bases at V and 6 bases at J, with 15 bases between. The CDR3 covers 14 residues. Germline assignment: CDR1 MNHEY and CDR2 SVGEGT. In nucleotides, the CDR3 is TGTGCCAGCACTAAAATTGGGACGTCCGGGGAGCTGTTTTTT. Encoded protein: CASTKIGTSGELFF.

This clonotype was observed a handful of times. This chain connects TRBV29-1 to TRBJ2-1; TRBD2 might be the D (7 bases). The CDR3 consists of 14 residues. Germline CDR1 and CDR2: SQVTM and ANQGSEA. V dropped 3 bases and J dropped 5 bases, with 14 bases sitting between them. The chain's CDR3 is CSVERRGGHNEQFF. The CDR3 DNA reads TGCAGCGTTGAGCGAAGGGGGGGACACAATGAGCAGTTCTTC.

The rearrangement uses TRBV20-1 and TRBJ2-5; possible D gene TRBD2, 7 bases. The CDR3 runs 17 residues. V shed 6 bases and J shed 11 bases, with 34 bases lying between them. Germline V CDR1 and CDR2: DFQATT, SNEGSKA (reference sequence). In nucleotides, the CDR3 is TGCAGTGCCAAAAGGCTGGGGGGGCCCATTCTGTCCAATGAGCAGTACTTC. It encodes CSAKRLGGPILSNEQYF.

This clonotype was counted between two and nine times. The rearrangement links TRBV6-1 to TRBJ2-3; a possible D gene is TRBD2 (6 bases). The CDR3 loop spans 18 amino acids. Germline values: CDR1 MNHNS, CDR2 SASEGT. V lost 8 bases, J lost 5 bases, and 29 bases lay in between. CDR3 sequence: CASRSVRLAHLGGDTQYF. In DNA form, the CDR3 reads TGTGCCAGCCGGTCCGTACGCTTAGCCCACCTCGGGGGAGATACGCAGTATTTT.

This chain joins TRBV7-2 and TRBJ1-5; maybe TRBD1 (6 bases). Germline V gene sequence: CDR1 SGHTA, CDR2 FQGNSA. This CDR3 spans 15 amino acids. The V gene lost 3 bases and the J gene lost 1 base, with 10 bases spanning the gap. The CDR3 spells CASSFGGASNQPQHF. As DNA, the CDR3 is TGTGCCAGCAGCTTTGGGGGGGCGAGCAATCAGCCCCAGCATTTT.

This clonotype was seen only a few times. J is TRBJ2-5 and V is TRBV27; possibly TRBD1 for D (6 bases). The CDR3 has 15 amino acids. Germline V gene sequence: CDR1 MNHEY, CDR2 SMNVEV (reference sequence). The ends were cut back, 0 bases at V and 11 bases at J, with 19 bases in the middle. CDR3 in DNA: TGTGCCAGCAGTTTATCGTCCAGGGGTAACAATGAGCAGTACTTC. Its protein is CASSLSSRGNNEQYF.

The J gene is TRBJ2-1, the V gene TRBV9, with 12 bases lining up with TRBD2. CDR1 and CDR2 from the germline V gene are SGDLS and YYNGEE. The CDR3 runs to 18 residues. V dropped 0 bases and J dropped 0; count of bases not matched to a gene: 4. This CDR3 is CASSVGLAGGDSYNEQFF. CDR3 coding DNA: TGTGCCAGCAGCGTAGGGCTAGCGGGAGGGGACTCCTACAATGAGCAGTTCTTC.

Notes on this clonotype: One end of the junction fails to match germline, which may point to a read error. V and J are TRBV24-1 and TRBJ1-6; TRBD1 matches at 9 bases. Germline values: CDR1 KGHDR, CDR2 SFDVKD. The length of the CDR3 is 15 residues. CDR3 DNA sequence: TGTGCCACCAGTGACCCGGGACAGGGTAATTCACCCCCCCACTTT. It codes for CATSDPGQGNSPPHF.

V is TRBV10-2 and J is TRBJ2-1; the D is unclear. The V end lost 3 bases, the J end lost 9 bases, and 12 bases lay between the germline ends. The CDR3 runs 13 residues. The germline V gene has CDR1 WSHSY and CDR2 SAAADI. The CDR3: CASSELRATEQFF. CDR3 nucleotide sequence: TGCGCCAGCAGTGAACTCCGGGCCACTGAGCAGTTCTTC.

The chain couples TRBV4-2 to TRBJ2-1; D gene ambiguous. This CDR3 region has 13 residues. The V end was cut by 0 bases, the J end by 13 bases, with 13 bases between. Germline assignment: CDR1 LGHNA and CDR2 YNFKEQ. The CDR3 loop is CASSQEGLAPQFF. The CDR3, as DNA: TGTGCCAGCAGCCAAGAAGGTCTGGCCCCCCAGTTCTTC.

The V and J genes are TRBV4-2 and TRBJ2-3, with 8 bases fitting TRBD2. This CDR3 has 16 amino acids. Germline assignment: CDR1 LGHNA and CDR2 YNFKEQ. With 0 bases clipped from V and 6 bases from J, the junction kept 8 bases outside the gene matches. DNA for the CDR3: TGTGCCAGCAGCCAAGAAGGGGAGCGGGGGTTTGATACGCAGTATTTT. Translated, it gives CASSQEGERGFDTQYF.